One sample yielded the 26 T cell receptor beta chains listed below, sequenced in a study of shared T cell receptors in the human thymus. Here immunoSEQ multiplex PCR was the method, and the copy in TCRdb shows in-frame clones only, minus some. Counted here are roughly 660,000 clones, over 75% occurring once; the ten biggest clones make up about 0.01%. The data were also submitted as part of a second study, on human thymus T cells.

The sample consisted of thymocytes. Receptors originate from a boy younger than two with a congenital heart defect.

The chain is built from TRBV5-6 and TRBJ2-3, with D perhaps matching TRBD1 (6 bases). The CDR3 runs to 14 residues. Trimming took off 2 bases at V and 2 bases at J, with 9 bases between the two ends. In germline, CDR1 is SGHDT, CDR2 YYEEEE. The CDR3, as DNA: TGTGCCAGCAGCTTTCAGGGGCTCACAGATACGCAGTATTTT. It yields the protein CASSFQGLTDTQYF.

V is TRBV6-5 and J is TRBJ2-4; a possible D gene is TRBD1 (5 bases). The CDR3 covers 13 residues. V lost 0 bases, J lost 8 bases, and 8 bases lay in between. Germline loops: CDR1 MNHEY, CDR2 SVGAGI. CDR3 amino acids: CASSYSKGHIQYF. In DNA, the CDR3 is TGTGCCAGCAGTTACTCGAAGGGGCACATTCAGTACTTC.

This rearrangement joins TRBV9 to TRBJ2-5; D is possibly TRBD2 (6 bases). The CDR3 consists of 15 residues. Per the germline V gene, CDR1 is SGDLS and CDR2 is YYNGEE. Trimming pared 0 bases from V and 1 base from J, leaving 10 bases between. The CDR3, as DNA: TGTGCCAGCAGCGTAGTGGAGGGCCCCCAAGAGACCCAGTACTTC. This translates into CASSVVEGPQETQYF. Using reference TRBV9 and TRBJ2-5 for the parts outside the CDR3, the full variable domain is DSGVTQTPKHLITATGQRVTLRCSPRSGDLSVYWYQQSLDQGLQFLIQYYNGEERAKGNILERFSAQQFPDLHSELNLSSLELGDSALYFCASSVVEGPQETQYFGPGTRLLVL.

The chain has TRBV28 and TRBJ2-7; 14 nucleotides align to TRBD2. CDR1 is MDHEN and CDR2 is SYDVKM in the germline V gene. Trimming removed 4 bases from V and 3 bases from J; junction bases left unmatched: 2. The CDR3 is made up of 15 amino acids. CDR3 loop: CASSSGLAGVYEQYF. The CDR3 coding sequence is TGTGCCAGCAGTTCGGGACTAGCGGGAGTCTACGAGCAGTACTTC.

This chain joins TRBV2 and TRBJ1-4; the D gene is possibly TRBD1 (5 bases). The CDR3 totals 11 residues. In germline, CDR1 is SNHLY, CDR2 FYNNEI. V lost 11 bases and J 8 bases, leaving 12 bases between the germline ends. CDR3 sequence reads: CAGGECEKLFF. As DNA, the CDR3 is TGTGCCGGAGGGGAATGCGAAAAACTGTTTTTT.

The chain uses TRBV6-6 and TRBJ2-2; TRBD2 matches 7 bases. Germline V gives CDR1 MNHNY, CDR2 SVGAGI (reference sequence). Trimming removed 0 bases from V and 6 bases from J; junction bases left unmatched: 4. This CDR3 spans 15 amino acids. The CDR3 nucleotides are TGTGCCAGCAGTTACTCGGGCGGGAGCGCCGGGGAGCTGTTTTTT. This encodes CASSYSGGSAGELFF.

CDR3 region: CASSLSDPGVGEQYF. CDR3 nucleotides: TGTGCCAGCAGCTTATCTGACCCCGGGGTGGGCGAGCAGTACTTC. The V gene is TRBV7-8, the J gene TRBJ2-7; D possibly corresponds to TRBD2 (5 bases). CDR3 size: 15 residues. Germline V gene lookup returns CDR1 SGHVS and CDR2 FQNEAQ. Trimming left V 2 bases short and J 6 bases short, with 17 bases between.

The CDR3 DNA reads TGTGCCAGCAGCTTAGTGCGGTACAATGAGCAGTTCTTC. It yields the protein CASSLVRYNEQFF. The chain carries TRBV7-9 and TRBJ2-1; no firm D call. There are 13 residues in the CDR3. Germline V gives CDR1 SEHNR, CDR2 FQNEAQ (reference sequence). V gave up 1 base and J gave up 4 bases, with 5 bases separating them.

The chain carries TRBV9 and TRBJ1-3; 11 nucleotides line up with TRBD1. The CDR3 spans 20 residues. V was pared by 0 bases and J by 3 bases, with 14 bases of the junction left unmatched. Germline assignment: CDR1 SGDLS and CDR2 YYNGEE. The CDR3 DNA reads as TGTGCCAGCAGCGTAGGCCCCCCGGGACAGGGGGGCCTCGGTGGAAACACCATATATTTT. Its protein product is CASSVGPPGQGGLGGNTIYF.

This sequence joins TRBV5-1 and TRBJ2-1; the match to TRBD2 covers 9 bases. The ends lost 3 bases at V and 9 bases at J; junction bases unmatched: 4. This CDR3 is 13 amino acids long. The germline gives CDR1 SGHRS, CDR2 YFSETQ. As DNA, the CDR3 is TGCGCCAGCAGCTACGAAGCGGGGGGTGAGCAGTTCTTC. It translates to CASSYEAGGEQFF.

CDR3 region: CASKTSSGANVLTF. The CDR3 bases are TGTGCCAGCAAAACTAGCTCTGGGGCCAACGTCCTGACTTTC. This chain joins TRBV14 and TRBJ2-6; a possible D gene is TRBD2 (5 bases). The CDR3 has 14 amino acids. CDR1 and CDR2 (germline): SGHDN, FVKESK. The germline V and J ends were trimmed by 7 bases and 0 bases, with 7 bases remaining between them.

J is TRBJ2-7 and V is TRBV30; TRBD2 matches at 14 bases. From germline, CDR1 is GTSNPN and CDR2 SVGIG (reference sequence). The junction had 5 bases not matched to a gene; V was cut back by 8 bases and J by 2 bases. The CDR3 spans 14 residues. CDR3 coding DNA: TGTGCCGGTGGACTAGCGGGAGGACCCTACGAGCAGTACTTC. Protein sequence: CAGGLAGGPYEQYF.

This clone has only one observation. The chain uses TRBV27 and TRBJ2-1; D possibly corresponds to TRBD1 (6 bases). V was trimmed by 6 bases and J by 5 bases, leaving 14 bases between them. The CDR3 runs 14 residues. CDR1 and CDR2 from the germline V gene are MNHEY and SMNVEV (reference sequence). CDR3: CASSPKQGHNEQFF. The CDR3 coding sequence is TGTGCCAGCAGCCCCAAACAGGGACACAATGAGCAGTTCTTC.

The chain combines TRBV5-8 with TRBJ1-1; D possibly corresponds to TRBD1 (6 bases). Germline CDR1 is SGHTS and CDR2 is YDEGEE. The CDR3 covers 18 residues. V shed 0 bases and J shed 1 base, with 19 bases lying between them. CDR3 DNA sequence: TGTGCCAGCAGCTTGGGAAGGGGACACATACAGGGGAACACTGAAGCTTTCTTT. Its protein product is CASSLGRGHIQGNTEAFF.

V is TRBV6-1 and J is TRBJ2-1; 10 bases map to TRBD2. CDR3 size: 16 residues. Germline V gene data show CDR1 as MNHNS and CDR2 as SASEGT. V dropped 4 bases and J dropped 8; count of bases not matched to a gene: 11. This CDR3 is CASSAPLASGSYEQFF. The CDR3 DNA reads as TGTGCCAGCAGTGCCCCCTTGGCTAGCGGGAGCTATGAGCAGTTCTTC.

This chain connects TRBV25-1 to TRBJ2-7, with D possibly being TRBD2 (6 bases). The length of the CDR3 is 12 residues. Germline CDR1 MGHDK, CDR2 SYGVNS. V was clipped by 3 bases and J by 6 bases, with 9 bases between them. In DNA, the CDR3 is TGTGCCAGCAGTGAGTCCGGGGGCGAGCAGTACTTC. Translation gives CASSESGGEQYF.

The genes are TRBV19 and TRBJ1-1, with a weak D call TRBD1 (6 bases). The CDR3 runs 14 residues. V gave up 3 bases and J gave up 1 base, with 9 bases separating them. Germline V gene data show CDR1 as LNHDA and CDR2 as SQIVND (reference sequence). CDR3 sequence reads: CASSMRTANTEAFF. CDR3 in DNA: TGTGCCAGTAGTATGAGGACAGCGAACACTGAAGCTTTCTTT. Full variable domain (outside the CDR3, taken from reference TRBV19 and TRBJ1-1): DGGITQSPKYLFRKEGQNVTLSCEQNLNHDAMYWYRQDPGQGLRLIYYSQIVNDFQKGDIAEGYSVSREKKESFPLTVTSAQKNPTAFYLCASSMRTANTEAFFGQGTRLTVV.

The rearrangement uses TRBV5-1 and TRBJ2-1; 11 bases map to TRBD2. J was trimmed by 2 bases and V by 4 bases; bases with no gene match: 8. Germline V gene sequence: CDR1 SGHRS, CDR2 YFSETQ. The CDR3 runs 17 residues. DNA of the CDR3: TGCGCCAGCAGCCAATGGGGACTAGCGGTAACCTACAATGAGCAGTTCTTC. It codes for CASSQWGLAVTYNEQFF. Supplemented by reference TRBV5-1 and TRBJ2-1, the full variable domain reads KAGVTQTPRYLIKTRGQQVTLSCSPISGHRSVSWYQQTPGQGLQFLFEYFSETQRNKGNFPGRFSGRQFSNSRSEMNVSTLELGDSALYLCASSQWGLAVTYNEQFFGPGTRLTVL.

The genes are TRBV10-1 and TRBJ2-7; D is perhaps TRBD2 (6 bases). Trimming took 4 bases from V and 6 from J, leaving 10 bases between them. CDR1 and CDR2 (germline): WNHNN, SYGVQD (reference sequence). This CDR3 comprises 12 residues. The CDR3 DNA reads as TGCGCCAGCAGTGTTGGGACTGGCGAGCAGTACTTC. It specifies CASSVGTGEQYF.

The chain's CDR3 is CASSLAGGRSSSGNTIYF. CDR3 in DNA: TGTGCCAGCAGCTTGGCCGGGGGGAGAAGTTCATCTGGAAACACCATATATTTT. The chain uses TRBV5-4 and TRBJ1-3; D may be TRBD1 (5 bases). The V end lost 0 bases, the J end lost 1 base, and 17 bases lay between the germline ends. This CDR3 has 18 amino acids. The germline CDR1 and CDR2 sequences are SGHNT and YYREEE (reference sequence).

The rearrangement uses TRBV5-1 and TRBJ2-5; 7 nucleotides line up with TRBD2. This CDR3 has 17 residues. Trimming removed 1 base from V and 0 bases from J; junction bases left unmatched: 9. Germline V lookup: CDR1 SGHRS, CDR2 YFSETQ. The CDR3 DNA reads as TGCGCCAGCAGCTTGACAGGTCACGGGACTAACCAAGAGACCCAGTACTTC. Amino acid sequence: CASSLTGHGTNQETQYF.

DNA of the CDR3: TGTGCCAGCAGTGCCCAGCCAGACCGGGGAGAGCAGTACTTC. Protein: CASSAQPDRGEQYF. This rearrangement joins TRBV6-4 to TRBJ2-7, with a possible D match to TRBD2 (5 bases). CDR1 is MRHNA, CDR2 SNTAGT, per germline. The CDR3 loop spans 14 amino acids. Trimming cost V 4 bases and J 7 bases, with 17 bases left between them.

The V gene is TRBV6-5, the J gene TRBJ1-5; 9 bases line up with TRBD1. Germline lookup yields CDR1 MNHEY and CDR2 SVGAGI. V lost 7 bases and J lost 7; bases outside the gene matches: 11. The CDR3 totals 15 residues. The CDR3 region is CASTGGQGPEQPQHF. The CDR3, as DNA: TGTGCCAGCACCGGGGGACAGGGTCCTGAGCAGCCCCAGCATTTT.

This chain uses TRBV6-1 with TRBJ1-5; D is unclear. CDR3 length: 13 residues. Trimming cost V 5 bases and J 0 bases, with 5 bases left between them. Germline CDR1 MNHNS, CDR2 SASEGT. The CDR3 DNA follows: TGTGCCAGCAGTCCCTATAGCAATCAGCCCCAGCATTTT. It is translated as CASSPYSNQPQHF.

V usage is TRBV15 and J usage is TRBJ2-3; TRBD1 matches 7 bases. V shed 6 bases, J shed 1 base, and the junction held 7 bases outside the gene matches. Germline V gene sequence: CDR1 LNHNV, CDR2 YYDKDF (reference sequence). The CDR3 has 15 residues. The CDR3 region has the DNA TGTGCCACCAGTAAAGGGGGCGCAGGCACAGATACGCAGTATTTT. This gives the protein CATSKGGAGTDTQYF.

The V call is TRBV19, the J call TRBJ2-3; D is uncertain. V gave up 7 bases and J gave up 2 bases, with 13 bases separating them. CDR1 is LNHDA, CDR2 SQIVND, per germline (reference sequence). This CDR3 region has 14 residues. For the CDR3, the DNA is TGTGCCAGTATCGACTCGGAGCTCACAGATACGCAGTATTTT. The encoded protein is CASIDSELTDTQYF. Filled out from reference TRBV19 and TRBJ2-3, the complete variable domain reads DGGITQSPKYLFRKEGQNVTLSCEQNLNHDAMYWYRQDPGQGLRLIYYSQIVNDFQKGDIAEGYSVSREKKESFPLTVTSAQKNPTAFYLCASIDSELTDTQYFGPGTRLTVL.